A single T cell receptor (beta chain) is shown here with its context. The target antigen is unknown. TCRdb's table, derived via immunoSEQ multiplex PCR, lists solely in-frame clones and lacks some. The sample holds tens of thousands of clones; about four fifths are singletons and the top ten take 6% to 8%. Time point of the sample: after dendritic cell vaccination, including at tumor progression/relapse. This record belongs to a study of glioma-infiltrating T cells after dendritic cell vaccination. Overall study: Treatment, given 2003 to 2012, was autologous tumor lysate-pulsed dendritic cell vaccination. Dendritic cell vaccine was injected intradermally three times, biweekly.

This CDR3 contains 13 residues. V was pared by 5 bases and J by 4 bases, with 12 bases between. Germline CDR1 is MGHRA and CDR2 is YSYEKL. Whole-study results and caveats: Only a small number of patients had complete blood and tumor samples.

The sequenced sample was blood, obtained after dendritic cell vaccination. The chain couples TRBV4-1 to TRBJ2-7; D might be TRBD2 (6 bases). The receptor was derived from a human donor with glioblastoma. CDR3 sequence: CASSVGLLYEQYF. The DNA of the CDR3 is TGCGCCAGCAGCGTGGGACTTCTTTACGAGCAGTACTTC.